Described below is a single T cell receptor (beta chain) sequence and its context. These data belong to a study of blood T cell repertoires in COVID-19. As originally analysed: Reference gene primer amplification gave estimated nucleated cell counts. This table comes from immunoSEQ multiplex PCR, and its TCRdb copy is limited to in-frame clones, with some not included. V and J calls and clone size are given by that table; D and trimming were obtained from the DNA. This sample yields 200,000 to 250,000 clones, of which 83% are seen a single time; about 4.6% belongs to the top ten. Trimming took 7 bases from V and 9 from J, leaving 28 bases between them. This CDR3 has 15 amino acids. Germline assignment: CDR1 SQVTM and CDR2 ANQGSEA.

This TCR came from a woman between 45 and 60 years old who had been exposed to COVID-19. Material for sequencing was PBMCs or T cells enriched from blood (not recorded which). The chain couples TRBV29-1 to TRBJ2-7, with a possible D match to TRBD1 (6 bases). The CDR3: CSAKFETRGQSRQYF. The CDR3, as DNA: TGCAGCGCCAAATTCGAGACACGTGGACAGTCTCGGCAGTACTTC.